These 21 T cell receptor beta chains came from one sample sequenced in a study of CD8+CD57+ T cells in acquired aplastic anemia. Sequencing was done on patients that had shown CD8+CD57+ cell expansion by flow cytometry. For CDR3 and TCR beta VDJ profiling, genomic DNA was the template used. Each CDR3 protein is one row after TCRdb ran MiXCR on the reads. Of about 290,000 distinct CDR3 sequences listed, roughly 59% were seen once; the top ten hold 1.3%. The specimen sequenced was sorted CD4+, CD8+, or CD8+CD57+ T cells (not recorded which) from PBMCs. These receptors came from a human donor with aplastic anemia.

The sample holds many counts of this clonotype. V gene TRBV19 combines with J gene TRBJ2-6; D is possibly TRBD1 (5 bases). V was shortened by 1 base and J by 4 bases, with 14 bases between the two germline ends. CDR3 size: 17 residues. Germline assignment: CDR1 LNHDA and CDR2 SQIVND (reference sequence). The CDR3 sequence: CASSIVGRVVGANVLTF. CDR3 bases: TGTGCCAGTAGTATAGTTGGCAGGGTGGTAGGGGCCAACGTCCTGACTTTC.

There are many counts of this clonotype. The rearrangement uses TRBV29-1 and TRBJ1-2; D is uncertain. V was shortened by 4 bases and J by 4 bases, with 16 bases between the two germline ends. The germline gives CDR1 SQVTM, CDR2 ANQGSEA. This CDR3 region has 14 residues. The CDR3 DNA follows: TGCAGCGTTGTGGGAGGGTTGGGAAGCTATGGCTACACCTTC. This gives the protein CSVVGGLGSYGYTF.

The sample holds a few counts of this clonotype. The rearrangement links TRBV7-9 to TRBJ2-7; a weak D match, TRBD1 (7 bases). Trimming removed 4 bases from V and 2 bases from J, with 12 bases in between. The CDR3 totals 14 residues. Germline CDR1 SEHNR, CDR2 FQNEAQ (reference sequence). CDR3 protein: CASSSGGRAYEQYF. The CDR3 DNA is TGTGCCAGCAGCTCAGGGGGGCGGGCCTACGAGCAGTACTTC.

This chain connects TRBV7-9 to TRBJ1-4; D remains unclear. Germline-derived CDR1 and CDR2 are SEHNR and FQNEAQ (reference sequence). Trimming left V 4 bases short and J 0 bases short, with 9 bases between. CDR3 length: 15 amino acids. Written as DNA, the CDR3 is TGTGCCAGCAGCTCGGGCGTTGCAACTAATGAAAAACTGTTTTTT. Its protein is CASSSGVATNEKLFF.

The CDR3 region is CASSFRLETQYF. CDR3 DNA: TGTGCCAGCAGCTTTAGGTTGGAGACCCAGTACTTC. This chain connects TRBV7-9 to TRBJ2-5; unclear D gene. CDR1 SEHNR and CDR2 FQNEAQ come from the germline V gene (reference sequence). The CDR3 is 12 residues long. The germline V and J ends were trimmed by 3 bases and 5 bases, with 7 bases remaining between them.

This clonotype has at least ten counts. The chain combines TRBV19 with TRBJ1-1; 8 bases agree with TRBD1. Germline CDR1 and CDR2: LNHDA and SQIVND (reference sequence). The CDR3 covers 16 residues. Trimming cost V 5 bases and J 1 base; bases outside gene matches: 9. The CDR3 sequence: CASSHDRGSENTEAFF. The CDR3 DNA follows: TGTGCCAGTAGTCACGACAGGGGATCTGAGAACACTGAAGCTTTCTTT.

The chain has TRBV7-3 and TRBJ2-2; TRBD2 matches 10 bases. The germline CDR1 and CDR2 sequences are SGHTA and FQGTGA. Losses at the gene ends were 4 bases for V and 12 bases for J; bases not matched to a gene: 17. The CDR3 contains 17 residues. The DNA for the CDR3 is TGTGCCAGCAGCTCAGGGAAATCCTCTAGCGGGAGTTCGAAGCTGTTTTTT. This encodes CASSSGKSSSGSSKLFF.

This clonotype was recorded many times. The chain links TRBV6-5 to TRBJ1-6, with 8 nucleotides matching TRBD1. V was pared by 4 bases and J by 7 bases, with 6 bases of the junction left unmatched. The CDR3 extends over 15 amino acids. CDR1 MNHEY and CDR2 SVGAGI come from the germline V gene. The chain's CDR3 is CASSSQGAGNSPLHF. CDR3 sequence (DNA): TGTGCCAGCAGTTCTCAGGGGGCGGGGAATTCACCCCTCCACTTT.

The chain combines TRBV7-4 with TRBJ1-6, with 8 bases identical to TRBD1. The length of the CDR3 is 16 residues. Per germline, CDR1 SGHVT and CDR2 SQSDAQ. The trim removed 3 bases at V and 5 bases at J, leaving 6 bases unmatched. The CDR3 loop reads CASSLGQAMHNSPLHF. The CDR3 bases are TGTGCCAGCAGCTTGGGACAGGCGATGCATAATTCACCCCTCCACTTT. Full variable domain (outside the CDR3, taken from reference TRBV7-4 and TRBJ1-6): GAGVSQSPRYKVAKRGRDVALRCDSISGHVTLYWYRQTLGQGSEVLTYSQSDAQRDKSGRPSGRFSAERPERSVSTLKIQRTEQGDSAVYLCASSLGQAMHNSPLHFGNGTRLTVT.

This clonotype showed up just once. The chain uses TRBV4-2 and TRBJ1-4; no reliable D call. Deletions cut 1 base from V and 0 bases from J, with 6 bases between. Germline loops: CDR1 LGHNA, CDR2 YNFKEQ. There are 15 residues in the CDR3. The CDR3 DNA follows: TGTGCCAGCAGCCAAGGATTTGCAACTAATGAAAAACTGTTTTTT. Translated: CASSQGFATNEKLFF.

This clonotype was counted once. This sequence joins TRBV7-9 and TRBJ1-2; 10 nucleotides align to TRBD1. The V gene's germline CDR1 is SEHNR and CDR2 FQNEAQ (reference sequence). The CDR3 loop spans 15 amino acids. The trim removed 4 bases at V and 2 bases at J, leaving 4 bases unmatched. The CDR3 loop reads CASSSTGQGNYGYTF. The CDR3 DNA sequence: TGTGCCAGCAGCTCCACGGGACAGGGGAACTATGGCTACACCTTC. The full variable domain, in which reference TRBV7-9 and TRBJ1-2 provide the parts outside the CDR3, is DTGVSQNPRHKITKRGQNVTFRCDPISEHNRLYWYRQTLGQGPEFLTYFQNEAQLEKSRLLSDRFSAERPKGSFSTLEIQRTEQGDSAMYLCASSSTGQGNYGYTFGSGTRLTVV.

Note on this clonotype: One base away lies a much larger clone, so this may be a sequencing read error. The chain recombines TRBV18 with TRBJ1-1; D gene unclear. V lost 0 bases and J lost 6, with 5 bases in between. The CDR3 is 12 residues long. The germline CDR1 and CDR2 sequences are KGHSH and LQKENI. In nucleotides, the CDR3 is TGTGCCAGCTCACCACCCCGCCCTGAAGCTTTCTTT. Translated: CASSPPRPEAFF.

A word on this clonotype: One junction end does not reproduce the germline sequence, and a read error may be involved. The gene calls are TRBV7-2 and TRBJ1-1; TRBD1 is a possible D gene (6 bases). Germline-derived CDR1 and CDR2 are SGHTA and FQGNSA. The CDR3 totals 15 residues. CDR3: CASSLGASLNTETFF. CDR3 in DNA: TGTGCCAGCAGCTTGGGGGCTTCCTTGAATACTGAAACTTTCTTT.

This chain links TRBV7-2 with TRBJ2-1; the match to TRBD2 covers 7 bases. The junction had 5 bases not matched to a gene; V was cut back by 4 bases and J by 2 bases. CDR3 length equals 15 residues. Germline V CDR1 and CDR2: SGHTA, FQGNSA. The CDR3 sequence is CASSYAGVAYNEQFF. The CDR3 coding sequence is TGTGCCAGCAGCTACGCGGGAGTTGCCTACAATGAGCAGTTCTTC.

This chain connects TRBV7-2 to TRBJ2-3; 12 nucleotides match TRBD2. After removal of 5 bases from V and 6 bases from J, the junction contained 12 bases not matched to a gene. Germline V CDR1 and CDR2: SGHTA, FQGNSA. The CDR3 runs 17 residues. The CDR3 spells CASSPWTLAGGLDTQYF. CDR3 nucleotides: TGTGCCAGCAGCCCTTGGACCCTAGCGGGAGGGCTTGATACGCAGTATTTT.

V gene TRBV15 combines with J gene TRBJ2-1; 7 bases agree with TRBD2. This CDR3 comprises 15 residues. The J segment lost 8 bases and the V segment lost 0 bases, leaving 7 bases of the junction unmatched. Germline CDR1 and CDR2: LNHNV and YYDKDF (reference sequence). Here the CDR3 DNA reads TGTGCCACCAGCAGAGATCGAGGGAGGGTTCATGAGCAGTTCTTC. Protein: CATSRDRGRVHEQFF.

CDR3 nucleotides: TGTGCCAGCAGCTTACTCCGGGCAGGGGTGTGGCCCCAGCATTTT. It is translated as CASSLLRAGVWPQHF. The chain carries TRBV7-6 and TRBJ1-5; D perhaps matches TRBD1 (6 bases). The CDR3 sequence is 15 residues long. From germline, CDR1 is SGHVS and CDR2 FNYEAQ. Deletions cut 2 bases from V and 9 bases from J, with 17 bases between.

The chain recombines TRBV19 with TRBJ2-7; 10 bases line up with TRBD2. This CDR3 contains 14 residues. V shed 1 base and J 4 bases; nucleotides not matched to a gene: 1. The V gene's germline CDR1 is LNHDA and CDR2 SQIVND (reference sequence). As DNA, the CDR3 is TGTGCCAGTAGTATAGGGACTAGCGGATACGAGCAGTACTTC. It yields the protein CASSIGTSGYEQYF.

This clonotype was recorded at least ten times. This rearrangement joins TRBV6-6 to TRBJ2-3; TRBD2 matches 12 bases. The V gene end was trimmed by 2 bases and the J gene end by 5 bases; junction bases not matched to a gene: 8. CDR3 length equals 17 residues. Per the germline V gene, CDR1 is MNHNY and CDR2 is SVGAGI (reference sequence). CDR3 in amino acids: CASSYRASGGAEDTQYF. The CDR3 bases are TGTGCCAGCAGTTACCGGGCTAGCGGGGGGGCCGAAGATACGCAGTATTTT.

The table lists this clonotype with many counts. The gene calls are TRBV14 and TRBJ2-3, with D maybe TRBD1 (5 bases). V lost 0 bases and J lost 1, with 17 bases in between. This CDR3 contains 18 residues. Germline CDR1 reads SGHDN; CDR2 reads FVKESK. This chain's CDR3 is CASSQDSIYGAGTDTQYF. The CDR3 region has the DNA TGTGCCAGCAGCCAAGATTCCATATATGGGGCGGGCACAGATACGCAGTATTTT.

This clonotype was seen once. The chain carries TRBV25-1 and TRBJ1-2; D is possibly TRBD1 (6 bases). This CDR3 region has 15 residues. The V end was cut by 0 bases, the J end by 6 bases, with 14 bases between. The V gene's germline CDR1 is MGHDK and CDR2 SYGVNS. The CDR3 DNA reads as TGTGCCAGCAGTGAATATTACAGGGAAGGTGATGGCTACACCTTC. This gives the protein CASSEYYREGDGYTF.